This T cell receptor (beta chain) emerged from a study of blood T cell repertoires in COVID-19. The method was immunoSEQ multiplex PCR; TCRdb's version includes in-frame clones alone and lacks a portion of them. The table shows approximately 300,000 clones, with around 85% occurring only once. The V end was cut by 0 bases, the J end by 9 bases, with 12 bases between. Germline values: CDR1 MGHRA, CDR2 YSYEKL. The length of the CDR3 is 14 residues. The V gene is TRBV4-1, the J gene TRBJ2-1; weak D call: TRBD2 (7 bases). The receptor's source is a woman in her twenties or thirties who had been exposed to COVID-19. Sample: PBMCs or T cells enriched from blood (not recorded which). Here the CDR3 DNA reads TGCGCCAGCAGCCAAGAAGGGGGGGCGAGTGAGCAGTTCTTC. Translating gives CASSQEGGASEQFF.